This T cell receptor beta chain derives from a study of graft-versus-host responses after intestinal transplantation. Overall study: Recipients uniformly received anti-thymocyte globulin induction, followed by tacrolimus and steroids for roughly 3 years.

TCRdb's copy holds only in-frame clones and misses some; the assay was immunoSEQ multiplex PCR. Of approximately 37,000 clones in the sample, approximately 95% were seen once. The receptor's source is a human patient who received an intestinal transplant, so some T cells may come from the graft donor. Source: PBMCs, taken 700 to 850 days after intestinal transplantation.

The CDR3 loop reads CASSLSSGTGPYNEQFF. The CDR3 DNA reads TGTGCCAGCAGCTTGTCTTCTGGGACAGGGCCATACAATGAGCAGTTCTTC. The chain carries TRBV7-3 and TRBJ2-1; 9 bases are a match to TRBD1. Germline CDR1 SGHTA, CDR2 FQGTGA. This CDR3 has 17 amino acids. With V trimmed by 3 bases and J by 4 bases, 10 bases remained unmatched.